A selection of T cell receptor beta chains follows, all from one sample in a study of blood T cell repertoires in COVID-19. The method was immunoSEQ multiplex PCR; TCRdb's version includes in-frame clones alone and lacks a portion of them. In the table there are about 320,000 clones, roughly nine tenths of which are singletons. The sequenced sample consisted of peripheral blood. The source is a man younger than 35 who had recovered from COVID-19. Each CDR3 is given with its conserved first and last residue. D genes are given only for firm matches. Not all rows give a size; the values are once, few, many and, for expanded clones, a class.

>TRBD1|TRBJ1-5|TRBV27|NA
TGTGCCAGCAGTTTAAATTGGGGCAGGGGGATGAGCAATCAGCCCCAGCATTTT
CASSLNWGRGMSNQPQHF
>TRBD1|TRBJ2-7|TRBV5-1|NA
TGCGCCAGCAGCTTGGGCCAGGGGGCGAAGTACTTC
CASSLGQGAKYF
>NA|TRBJ1-5|TRBV7-9|NA
TGTGCCAGCAGCTTCGGGGTACAGCCCCAGCATTTT
CASSFGVQPQHF
>TRBD1|TRBJ1-2|TRBV27|NA
TGTGCCACCACCACTACCACTAGGGGGCTTAGGCGAGGCTACACCTTC
CATTTTTRGLRRGYTF
>TRBD1|TRBJ1-1|TRBV5-6|NA
TGTGCCAGCAGCTTGTTCACCCCAGGGGGCCTGAACACTGAAGCTTTCTTT
CASSLFTPGGLNTEAFF
>TRBD1|TRBJ2-4|TRBV6-5|NA
TGTGCCAGCAGTCCCCGGACAGGGGGGATTCAGTACTTC
CASSPRTGGIQYF
>NA|TRBJ2-7|TRBV3-1/TRBV3-2|NA
TGTGCCAGCAGCCAAGTCTTCGGTCAGGGCTCCTACGAGCAGTACTTC
CASSQVFGQGSYEQYF
>TRBD2|TRBJ2-5|TRBV6-2/TRBV6-3|NA
TGTGCCAGCAGTTACTCGCACCCGGACGAGACTAGCGGGGGAGAGACCCAGTACTTC
CASSYSHPDETSGGETQYF
>TRBD1|TRBJ2-7|TRBV7-2|once
TGTGCCAGCAGCCCCGGGACAGGCGCTGGCTACGAGCAGTACTTC
CASSPGTGAGYEQYF
>NA|TRBJ1-1|TRBV6-2/TRBV6-3|NA
TGTGCCAGCAGTAAACTCACAGGCACGATTAACACTGAAGCTTTCTTT
CASSKLTGTINTEAFF
>NA|TRBJ1-1|TRBV21-1|NA
TGTGCCAGCAGTTTGAGGGCCCTCCCGGGGACTGAAGCTTTCTTT
CASSLRALPGTEAFF
>NA|TRBJ1-1|TRBV12-3/TRBV12-4|NA
TGTGCCAGCAGTTTAGGCACAGGGGAAGCTTTCTTT
CASSLGTGEAFF
>TRBD1|TRBJ2-2|TRBV9|NA
TGTGCCAGCAGCGTAGGTGGGACAGTCGGGACCGGGGAGCTGTTTTTT
CASSVGGTVGTGELFF
>NA|TRBJ2-7|TRBV12-3/TRBV12-4|NA
TGTGCCAGCAGTCCGAGGTCGGACGAGCAGTACTTC
CASSPRSDEQYF
>TRBD2|TRBJ2-3|TRBV5-1|NA
TGCGCCAGCAGCCCCTTCTGGACTAGCGGGAGGGGGGACACAGATACGCAGTATTTT
CASSPFWTSGRGDTDTQYF
>TRBD2|TRBJ2-7|TRBV2|NA
TGTGCCAGCAGTCTTACTAGCGGGAGGGAGGAGCAGTACTTC
CASSLTSGREEQYF
>TRBD2|TRBJ2-3|TRBV5-1|NA
TGCGCCAGCAGCCGACCTCAACTAGCGGGGAGGGCAGATACGCAGTATTTT
CASSRPQLAGRADTQYF
>NA|TRBJ1-2|TRBV6-1|NA
TGTGCCAGCAGTGAATTTATGGAGGGCTACACCTTC
CASSEFMEGYTF
>TRBD2|TRBJ2-1|TRBV3-1/TRBV3-2|NA
TGTGCCAGCAGCCCTAGCGGGGGGAGCTCCTACAATGAGCAGTTCTTC
CASSPSGGSSYNEQFF
>NA|TRBJ1-6|TRBV19|few
TGTGCCAGTAGTCTTGGAGGCTCACCCCTCCACTTT
CASSLGGSPLHF
>NA|TRBJ2-1|TRBV30|NA
TGTGCCGGAGGCTCGGCTAGCGTTGAGCAGTTCTTC
CAGGSASVEQFF
>NA|TRBJ1-1|TRBV7-9|NA
TGTGCCAGCAGTCGCGGGGGGACGGTAGACATGAACACTGAAGCTTTCTTT
CASSRGGTVDMNTEAFF
>NA|TRBJ1-2|TRBV10-3|NA
TGTGCCATCAGTGAGTCGGTGAGGGAACGGGATGGCTACACCTTC
CAISESVRERDGYTF
>TRBD1|TRBJ1-2|TRBV6-5|few
TGTGCCTGCGCTGCGGACAGGGTCTATGGCTACACCTTC
CACAADRVYGYTF
>TRBD1|TRBJ2-6|TRBV6-5|NA
TGTGCCAGCACTTTGGACAGGGCTGGGGCCAACGTCCTGACTTTC
CASTLDRAGANVLTF
>NA|TRBJ1-2|TRBV12-3/TRBV12-4|NA
TGTGCCAGCAGTTTCCTTCGGGGAGGCTACACCTTC
CASSFLRGGYTF
>TRBD2|TRBJ2-1|TRBV29-1|NA
TGCAGCGTTGTTGGCGGGAGGATTGATGAGCAGTTCTTC
CSVVGGRIDEQFF
>NA|TRBJ2-1|TRBV19|NA
TGTGCCAGTAGTATAACACCAACATACAATGAGCAGTTCTTC
CASSITPTYNEQFF
>TRBD1|TRBJ1-1|TRBV6-6|NA
TGTGCCAGCAGTCAGGACAGGGCCGCTGAAGCTTTCTTT
CASSQDRAAEAFF
>NA|TRBJ1-2|TRBV5-8|NA
TGTGCCAGCAGCTTGGACAGGGCTACCATCTATGGCTACACCTTC
CASSLDRATIYGYTF
>TRBD2|TRBJ2-7|TRBV5-1|NA
TGCGCCAGCAGCTTGGCCAAGGGCTGGGGGGGAGAGCAGTACTTC
CASSLAKGWGGEQYF
>TRBD1|TRBJ2-7|TRBV27|NA
TGTGCCAGCAGTCCAGGGACAGGGCCTACGGAGCAGTACTTC
CASSPGTGPTEQYF
>NA|TRBJ2-5|TRBV12-3/TRBV12-4|NA
TGTGCCAGCAGTTATCGGGGTGAGACCCAGTACTTC
CASSYRGETQYF
>NA|TRBJ1-2|TRBV7-9|NA
TGTGCCAGCAGCTTACCCCGGGACAAACAAATTACCAGGTATGGCTACACCTTC
CASSLPRDKQITRYGYTF
>NA|TRBJ2-3|TRBV7-9|NA
TGTGCCAGCAGCCGGGGATCAGATACGCAGTATTTT
CASSRGSDTQYF
>NA|TRBJ1-1|TRBV6-5|NA
TGTGCCAGCAGTTACTCCAAGCGGACGGGAGGGACTGAAGCTTTCTTT
CASSYSKRTGGTEAFF
>TRBD2|TRBJ2-1|TRBV12-3/TRBV12-4|NA
TGTGCCAGCAGTGGGACTAGCCCTGAGCAGTTCTTC
CASSGTSPEQFF
>TRBD1|TRBJ1-2|TRBV9|NA
TGTGCCAGCAGCGTAGCTGGGACAGGGAACTATGGCTACACCTTC
CASSVAGTGNYGYTF
>TRBD1|TRBJ1-1|TRBV18|NA
TGTGCCAGCTCACCAGGACAGGGTCGGGGTAGCACTGAAGCTTTCTTT
CASSPGQGRGSTEAFF
>TRBD2|TRBJ2-1|TRBV9|NA
TGTGCCAGCAGCGTAGGTAGCGGGGGGAACAATGAGCAGTTCTTC
CASSVGSGGNNEQFF
>NA|TRBJ2-7|TRBV12-3/TRBV12-4|NA
TGTGCCAGCAGAGCCGCGTCTCGGGAGCAGTACTTC
CASRAASREQYF
>TRBD2|TRBJ2-3|TRBV2|NA
TGTGCCAGCAGTGGCCGGGGGGTCAGCACAGATACGCAGTATTTT
CASSGRGVSTDTQYF
>NA|TRBJ2-2|TRBV2|NA
TGTGCCAGCAGAGGGGATCTGGGCCGGGAGCTGTTTTTT
CASRGDLGRELFF
>TRBD1|TRBJ2-1|TRBV7-9|NA
TGTGCCAGCAGCGGGGACAGGGGTAATGAGCAGTTCTTC
CASSGDRGNEQFF
>TRBD1|TRBJ1-3|TRBV19|NA
TGTGCCAGTAGTGTCACAGGGGAGAGGGGAAACACCATATATTTT
CASSVTGERGNTIYF
>NA|TRBJ2-7|TRBV27|NA
TGTGCCAGCAGTCTCCTTCAGGGTAAACACGAGCAGTACTTC
CASSLLQGKHEQYF
>TRBD1|TRBJ2-7|TRBV7-8|NA
TGTGCCAGCAGCTCGCCCGGGACAGGGAACTACGAGCAGTACTTC
CASSSPGTGNYEQYF
>TRBD2|TRBJ2-1|TRBV4-1|NA
TGCGCCAGCAGCCTAGCGGGAGTGTCCTACAATGAGCAGTTCTTC
CASSLAGVSYNEQFF
>NA|TRBJ1-2|TRBV6-5|NA
TGTGCCAGCAGTTACTCCCAGGCCCCCTATGGCTACACCTTC
CASSYSQAPYGYTF